This T cell receptor (beta chain) was recorded in a study of CD8 T cells in ankylosing spondylitis. CDR3 length: 15 residues. Trimming removed 3 bases at V and 0 bases at J, with 12 bases between. CDR1 SGHAT and CDR2 FQNNGV come from the germline V gene. There are a few counts of this clonotype. Its antigen is undetermined. With molecular barcodes, quantitative 5'-RACE was used to make the TCR beta libraries. TCRdb redid the calling of the 5' RACE reads with MiXCR, one entry per CDR3 protein. The sample holds 700,000 to 850,000 distinct CDR3 sequences, approximately 12% seen once. Findings of the study overall: Roughly eight highly homologous variants formed a TCR beta motif that appeared characteristic of ankylosing spondylitis blood. The authors reported significant enrichment of disease-linked clones in matched ankylosing spondylitis synovial fluid.

This TCR derives from a male donor with ankylosing spondylitis. The genes are TRBV11-2 and TRBJ2-7; possibly TRBD2 for D (5 bases). What was sequenced was blood, either unsorted or a sorted T cell fraction (not recorded which). The CDR3 loop reads CASSFGVEASYEQYF. The CDR3 DNA follows: TGTGCCAGCAGCTTCGGGGTTGAGGCCTCCTACGAGCAGTACTTC.